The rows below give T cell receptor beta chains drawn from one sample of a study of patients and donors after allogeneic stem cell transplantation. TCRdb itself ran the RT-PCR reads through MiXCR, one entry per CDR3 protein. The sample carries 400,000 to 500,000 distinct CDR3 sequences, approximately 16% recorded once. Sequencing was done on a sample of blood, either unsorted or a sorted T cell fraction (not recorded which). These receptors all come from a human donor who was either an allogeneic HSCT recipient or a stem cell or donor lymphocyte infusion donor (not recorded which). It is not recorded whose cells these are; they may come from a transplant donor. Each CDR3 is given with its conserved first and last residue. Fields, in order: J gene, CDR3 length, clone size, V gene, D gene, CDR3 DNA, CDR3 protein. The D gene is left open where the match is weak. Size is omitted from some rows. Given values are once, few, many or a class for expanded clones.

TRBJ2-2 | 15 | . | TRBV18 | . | TGTGCCAGCTCACCACTCTCCGGGGACACCGGGGAGCTGTTTTTT | CASSPLSGDTGELFF
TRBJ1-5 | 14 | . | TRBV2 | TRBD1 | TGTGCCGGTTCAGGACAGGGAAGGGATCAGCCCCAGCATTTT | CAGSGQGRDQPQHF
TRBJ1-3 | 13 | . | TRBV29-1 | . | TGCAGCGGTCTAGAAGGATCTGGAAACACCATATATTTT | CSGLEGSGNTIYF
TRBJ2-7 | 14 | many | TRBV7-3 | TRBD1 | TGTGCCAGCAGCTCTACAGGGGGCATCGACGAGCAGTACTTC | CASSSTGGIDEQYF
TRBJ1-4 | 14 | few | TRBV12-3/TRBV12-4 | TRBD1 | TGTGCCAGCAGTCTGGACAGGCCTAATGAAAAACTGTTTTTT | CASSLDRPNEKLFF
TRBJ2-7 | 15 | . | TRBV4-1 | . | TGCGCCAGCAGCCCCCTGGCAGGGCCCCTGAACGAGCAGTACTTC | CASSPLAGPLNEQYF
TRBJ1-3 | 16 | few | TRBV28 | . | TGTGCCAGCAGTTCCCTAAAGGGAGGCCCTGGAAACACCATATATTTT | CASSSLKGGPGNTIYF
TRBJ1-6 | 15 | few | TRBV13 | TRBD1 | TGTGCCAGCAGCCCCCCAGGGGGGAGTAATTCACCCCTCCACTTT | CASSPPGGSNSPLHF
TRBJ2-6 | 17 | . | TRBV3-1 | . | TGTGCCAGCAGCCAAGATTCTTGGGGGCCTGGGGCCAACGTCCTGACTTTC | CASSQDSWGPGANVLTF
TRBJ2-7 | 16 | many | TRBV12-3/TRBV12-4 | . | TGTGCCCCTAGGGGTCCTAATGGGACTGGCTCCTACGAGCAGTACTTC | CAPRGPNGTGSYEQYF
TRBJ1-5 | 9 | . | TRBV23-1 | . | TGCGCCAGCATAAGGCCCCAGCATTTT | CASIRPQHF
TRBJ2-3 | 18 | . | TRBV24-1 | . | TGTGCCACCAGTGATTTTGATGAGGGACCCCCCGACGGAGATACGCAGTATTTT | CATSDFDEGPPDGDTQYF
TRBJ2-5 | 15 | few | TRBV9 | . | TGTGCCAGCAGCGCGTCGGGACGGACCTCAGAGACCCAGTACTTC | CASSASGRTSETQYF
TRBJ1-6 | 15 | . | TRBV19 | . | TGTGCCAGTAGTATCCGCGGCACCTATAATTCACCCCTCCACTTT | CASSIRGTYNSPLHF
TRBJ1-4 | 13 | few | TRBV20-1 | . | TGCAGTGCTAGAGAGGCCCTCCACAATTGGGTGTTTTTT | CSAREALHNWVFF
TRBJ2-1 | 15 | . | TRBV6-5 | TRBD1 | TGTGCCAGCAGTTACGGGTCAGGGGGCCACAATGAGCAGTTCTTC | CASSYGSGGHNEQFF
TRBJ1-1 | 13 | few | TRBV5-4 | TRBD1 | TGTGCCAGCAGCGCAGGGGGCATGGGAGAAGCTTTCTTT | CASSAGGMGEAFF